This is a list of T cell receptor beta chains from one sample in a study of blood T cell repertoires in COVID-19. Sequencing used immunoSEQ multiplex PCR; TCRdb keeps in-frame clones, though not all of them. The table lists roughly 380,000 clones, about 90% of them singletons. Sequenced sample: PBMCs or T cells enriched from blood (not recorded which). The receptors originated from a woman in her twenties or thirties who had been exposed to COVID-19. Each CDR3 is given with its conserved first and last residue. The order of the fields is clone size, J gene, D gene, V gene, CDR3 protein, CDR3 DNA. The D gene is left open where the match is weak. Clone size, where shown, is once, few, many, or a class for clones that have expanded.

size: .; J: TRBJ2-4; D: .; V: TRBV5-1; CDR3: CASSLGGPESVQNIQYF; DNA: TGCGCCAGCAGCTTGGGGGGGCCAGAGTCGGTTCAAAACATTCAGTACTTC
size: once; J: TRBJ1-3; D: .; V: TRBV5-8; CDR3: CASSLGGYLSGNTIYF; DNA: TGTGCCAGCAGCTTGGGCGGCTACCTCTCTGGAAACACCATATATTTT
size: .; J: TRBJ1-2; D: TRBD1; V: TRBV5-1; CDR3: CASSLGQGGIANYGYTF; DNA: TGCGCCAGCAGCTTGGGGCAGGGGGGAATAGCGAACTATGGCTACACCTTC
size: .; J: TRBJ2-1; D: TRBD2; V: TRBV10-3; CDR3: CAISEPAGAYNEQFF; DNA: TGTGCCATCAGTGAGCCAGCGGGGGCCTACAATGAGCAGTTCTTC
size: .; J: TRBJ1-4; D: TRBD1; V: TRBV27; CDR3: CASKRTGSEKLFF; DNA: TGTGCCAGCAAGCGGACAGGGTCTGAAAAACTGTTTTTT
size: .; J: TRBJ2-2; D: .; V: TRBV7-8; CDR3: CASSLGLSYTGELFF; DNA: TGTGCCAGCAGCCTGGGACTGTCTTACACCGGGGAGCTGTTTTTT
size: .; J: TRBJ2-5; D: .; V: TRBV28; CDR3: CASFGSGHRSTGRETQYF; DNA: TGTGCCAGCTTTGGATCGGGACATCGATCGACCGGACGAGAGACCCAGTACTTC
size: .; J: TRBJ1-5; D: .; V: TRBV28; CDR3: CASSFSGQPQHF; DNA: TGTGCCAGCAGTTTTTCCGGGCAGCCCCAGCATTTT
size: .; J: TRBJ2-2; D: .; V: TRBV27; CDR3: CASINGQGNTGELFF; DNA: TGTGCCAGCATAAACGGGCAGGGGAACACCGGGGAGCTGTTTTTT
size: .; J: TRBJ2-1; D: .; V: TRBV7-9; CDR3: CASSPIAAQIHNEQFF; DNA: TGTGCCAGCAGTCCCATAGCGGCCCAGATCCACAATGAGCAGTTCTTC
size: .; J: TRBJ2-3; D: .; V: TRBV24-1; CDR3: CATRYSAGDTQYF; DNA: TGTGCCACCAGATATAGCGCGGGTGATACGCAGTATTTT
size: once; J: TRBJ2-7; D: TRBD1; V: TRBV27; CDR3: CASRFRAGTGSYEQYF; DNA: TGTGCCAGCAGATTCAGGGCCGGGACAGGGTCCTACGAGCAGTACTTC
size: .; J: TRBJ1-1; D: .; V: TRBV28; CDR3: CASSHQTGRTEAFF; DNA: TGTGCCAGCAGCCACCAAACAGGGCGCACTGAAGCTTTCTTT
size: .; J: TRBJ2-3; D: TRBD2; V: TRBV7-3; CDR3: CASSLRGTSGDTQYF; DNA: TGTGCCAGCAGCTTAAGGGGGACTAGCGGAGATACGCAGTATTTT
size: .; J: TRBJ1-5; D: .; V: TRBV27; CDR3: CASRPQGSNQPQHF; DNA: TGTGCCAGCAGGCCACAGGGTAGCAATCAGCCCCAGCATTTT
size: once; J: TRBJ2-2; D: .; V: TRBV5-8; CDR3: CASSTRLNTGELFF; DNA: TGTGCCAGCAGTACTCGACTAAACACCGGGGAGCTGTTTTTT
size: .; J: TRBJ2-5; D: .; V: TRBV18; CDR3: CASSRQRQETQYF; DNA: TGTGCCAGCTCCCGACAGAGACAAGAGACCCAGTACTTC
size: .; J: TRBJ1-1; D: .; V: TRBV7-9; CDR3: CASSRPGGTEAFF; DNA: TGTGCCAGCAGCCGCCCGGGGGGCACTGAAGCTTTCTTT
size: .; J: TRBJ2-2; D: .; V: TRBV28; CDR3: CASRAGQATGELFF; DNA: TGTGCCAGCAGGGCGGGGCAGGCCACCGGGGAGCTGTTTTTT
size: .; J: TRBJ2-1; D: TRBD2; V: TRBV9; CDR3: CASSAPSGGLNEQFF; DNA: TGTGCCAGCAGCGCCCCTAGCGGGGGCCTCAATGAGCAGTTCTTC